This TCR beta chain emerged from a study of tumor and adjacent non-tumor tissue in lung cancer. As for the study in general: Histology: around twelve adenocarcinoma, a couple of squamous cell carcinoma, 1 small cell lung cancer. Stage I to III disease affected 9 to 10 men and a handful of women aged roughly 30 to 80.

Three rounds of nested PCR, following a modified ARM-PCR protocol, produced the TCRbeta library. TCRdb itself ran the multiplex PCR reads through MiXCR, one entry per CDR3 protein. This sample has some 100,000 distinct CDR3 sequences, with more than 70% found just once. Regarding this clonotype: Its matching antigen is unknown. A much larger clone is a single base away; this may be a read error.

Study results and caveats: In normal lung, the top 100 clones were significantly more dominant than in tumor.

RNA was extracted from bulk tissue without any cell sorting. Newly diagnosed lung cancer patients had thoracic surgery in China, August–late 2014, without prior chemotherapy. Sequencing was carried out using lung tumor tissue. This clonotype was sampled from a woman aged 55-75 years with non-small cell lung cancer.

The CDR3 region is CASSELSGTYTDTQYF. The CDR3 DNA reads TGTGCCAGCAGTGAACTAAGCGGAACGTACACAGATACGCAGTATTTT. This rearrangement joins TRBV6-1 to TRBJ2-3; D is perhaps TRBD2 (5 bases). The germline CDR1 and CDR2 sequences are MNHNS and SASEGT. V was cut by 2 bases and J by 2 bases, with 14 bases left in between. CDR3 length equals 16 residues.